The sequence of this T cell receptor beta chain was determined in a study of identical twins. Each CDR3 protein is one row after TCRdb ran MiXCR on the 5' RACE reads. The sample includes fewer than 500,000 distinct CDR3 sequences, approximately 25% of them seen just once. This CDR3 has 13 amino acids. V was trimmed by 6 bases and J by 5 bases, leaving 13 bases between them. Germline CDR1 MNHNS, CDR2 SASEGT. These data were also reused for a study on T cells expressing NK-cell markers.

This TCR was recovered from a woman aged 18 to 35 in good health. Specimen: CD4+ T cells sorted from blood. This sequence joins TRBV6-1 and TRBJ1-1; D ambiguous. CDR3: CASRTLQLTEAFF. The CDR3 nucleotides read TGTGCCAGCAGAACATTACAGTTAACTGAAGCTTTCTTT.